A single sample is the source of the 8 T cell receptor beta chains below, sequenced in a study of CD4 T cells in relation to SARS-CoV-2 and coronaviruses. Assay used: immunoSEQ multiplex PCR; TCRdb lists only in-frame clones, some missing. The sample has about 37,000 clones; approximately 83% are singletons. The specimen was memory CD4+ T cells from PBMCs. The receptors were sampled from an adult with COVID-19.

Here the CDR3 reads CASSSHMNTEAFF. CDR3 in DNA: TGTGCCAGCAGCTCACACATGAACACTGAAGCTTTCTTT. The V and J genes are TRBV7-3 and TRBJ1-1; D ambiguous. V lost 4 bases and J 0 bases, leaving 6 bases between the germline ends. Germline V lookup: CDR1 SGHTA, CDR2 FQGTGA. The CDR3 is made up of 13 amino acids. The complete variable domain, with remaining parts taken from reference TRBV7-3 and TRBJ1-1, reads GAGVSQTPSNKVTEKGKYVELRCDPISGHTALYWYRQSLGQGPEFLIYFQGTGAADDSGLPNDRFFAVRPEGSVSTLKIQRTERGDSAVYLCASSSHMNTEAFFGQGTRLTVV.

V and J are TRBV7-2 and TRBJ2-7; D not certain. Germline-derived CDR1 and CDR2 are SGHTA and FQGNSA. The CDR3 covers 14 residues. The germline V and J ends were trimmed by 2 bases and 1 base, with 9 bases remaining between them. CDR3 loop: CASSLNLGSYEQYF. As DNA, the CDR3 is TGTGCCAGCAGCTTAAATCTGGGTTCCTACGAGCAGTACTTC.

V usage is TRBV7-9 and J usage is TRBJ2-1, with TRBD2 matching 9 bases. The CDR3 loop spans 14 amino acids. CDR1 is SEHNR and CDR2 is FQNEAQ in the germline V gene (reference sequence). Trimming took 1 base from V and 6 from J; bases not matched to a gene: 1. Here the CDR3 reads CASSLDSGSNEQFF. CDR3 nucleotides: TGTGCCAGCAGCTTAGATAGCGGGAGCAATGAGCAGTTCTTC. The full variable domain, its missing parts supplied by reference TRBV7-9 and TRBJ2-1, is DTGVSQNPRHKITKRGQNVTFRCDPISEHNRLYWYRQTLGQGPEFLTYFQNEAQLEKSRLLSDRFSAERPKGSFSTLEIQRTEQGDSAMYLCASSLDSGSNEQFFGPGTRLTVL.

This chain connects TRBV4-3 to TRBJ1-1; 7 bases are shared with TRBD1. The trim removed 3 bases at V and 1 base at J, leaving 8 bases unmatched. CDR3 length: 16 residues. From germline, CDR1 is LGHNA and CDR2 YSLEER. CDR3 amino acids: CASSQDSTGRNTEAFF. In nucleotides, the CDR3 is TGCGCCAGCAGCCAGGATTCGACAGGGAGGAACACTGAAGCTTTCTTT.

V gene TRBV29-1 combines with J gene TRBJ2-1; D gene ambiguous. Germline-derived CDR1 and CDR2 are SQVTM and ANQGSEA. The CDR3 is made up of 11 amino acids. The V end lost 4 bases, the J end lost 3 bases, and 4 bases lay between the germline ends. CDR3 sequence: CSVVYYNEQFF. In DNA, the CDR3 is TGCAGCGTTGTATACTACAATGAGCAGTTCTTC.

V and J are TRBV28 and TRBJ2-1; D is perhaps TRBD2 (6 bases). Germline CDR1 reads MDHEN; CDR2 reads SYDVKM. The CDR3 runs to 16 residues. V lost 6 bases, J lost 2 bases, and 17 bases lay in between. CDR3 DNA: TGTGCCAGCAGGCCCGATCCCGGGAGAACCTACAATGAGCAGTTCTTC. Amino acid sequence: CASRPDPGRTYNEQFF.

This chain uses TRBV5-1 with TRBJ2-1; TRBD2 matches 8 bases. The CDR3 covers 12 residues. The trim removed 0 bases at V and 12 bases at J, leaving 2 bases unmatched. Germline-derived CDR1 and CDR2 are SGHRS and YFSETQ. This CDR3 reads CASSLELAGQFF. The CDR3 coding sequence is TGCGCCAGCAGCTTGGAGCTAGCGGGGCAGTTCTTC.

CDR3 in DNA: TGTGCCAGCAGTAGTAGAACTGGGGCCAACGTCCTGACTTTC. Its protein product is CASSSRTGANVLTF. This rearrangement joins TRBV28 to TRBJ2-6; D is undetermined. The V gene lost 5 bases and the J gene lost 2 bases, with 7 bases spanning the gap. There are 14 residues in the CDR3. Germline-derived CDR1 and CDR2 are MDHEN and SYDVKM.